This TCR beta chain was observed in a study of CD8 T cells in ankylosing spondylitis. Study-level findings and limits: Reported data indicate significant enrichment of disease-linked clones within matched ankylosing spondylitis synovial fluid. Several of the motif variants were reported before in synovial fluid and blood from reactive arthritis. Clones linked to disease, bearing a CD8+ phenotype, were relatively rare in peripheral blood. Typical of ankylosing spondylitis blood, it appeared, was a TCR beta motif of eight highly homologous variants.

Per the germline V gene, CDR1 is SGHRS and CDR2 is YFSETQ. This CDR3 is 16 amino acids long. V trimming: 4 bases; J trimming: 8 bases; junction bases outside the gene matches: 10. Library preparation for TCR beta used quantitative 5'-RACE with molecular barcodes. TCRdb analysed the 5' RACE reads with MiXCR anew, one entry per CDR3 protein. This sample has 800,000 to 900,000 distinct CDR3 sequences; roughly 12% occur once, and the top ten carry 0.51%. This clonotype was counted many times. The antigen is not known. The chain recombines TRBV5-1 with TRBJ2-2, with 11 bases fitting TRBD1. This receptor was identified in a male donor with ankylosing spondylitis. The sample taken for sequencing was blood, either unsorted or a sorted T cell fraction (not recorded which). The CDR3 spells CASSPRTGGQSGELFF. In DNA form, the CDR3 reads TGCGCCAGCAGCCCACGGACAGGGGGCCAAAGTGGGGAGCTGTTTTTT.